Described below is a single TCR beta chain sequence and its context. Generated by immunoSEQ multiplex PCR, the TCRdb table keeps only in-frame clones and is missing some. This table has some 340,000 clones, roughly four fifths appearing once. Germline trimming cut 6 bases from V and 2 bases from J; bases unmatched to any gene: 7. Germline V gives CDR1 MNHEY, CDR2 SVGAGI. The CDR3 loop spans 15 amino acids. Participants reported their clinical history, and cohort assignment relied on those reports. Recovered status in Cohort 3 required two negative PCRs, clearance, or symptom resolution. This sample was included in a study of blood T cell repertoires in COVID-19. Looking at the study overall: Italy, Spain and the United States were the sources of the convalescent and acute COVID-19 samples.

The chain uses TRBV6-5 and TRBJ1-2, with 9 bases aligning to TRBD1. Sequencing was performed on PBMCs or T cells enriched from blood (not recorded which). The receptor was isolated from a woman aged 50 to 60 who had recovered from COVID-19. The CDR3, as DNA: TGTGCCAGCAGCCTTACCGGGACAGGGAACTATGGCTACACCTTC. Translated, it gives CASSLTGTGNYGYTF.